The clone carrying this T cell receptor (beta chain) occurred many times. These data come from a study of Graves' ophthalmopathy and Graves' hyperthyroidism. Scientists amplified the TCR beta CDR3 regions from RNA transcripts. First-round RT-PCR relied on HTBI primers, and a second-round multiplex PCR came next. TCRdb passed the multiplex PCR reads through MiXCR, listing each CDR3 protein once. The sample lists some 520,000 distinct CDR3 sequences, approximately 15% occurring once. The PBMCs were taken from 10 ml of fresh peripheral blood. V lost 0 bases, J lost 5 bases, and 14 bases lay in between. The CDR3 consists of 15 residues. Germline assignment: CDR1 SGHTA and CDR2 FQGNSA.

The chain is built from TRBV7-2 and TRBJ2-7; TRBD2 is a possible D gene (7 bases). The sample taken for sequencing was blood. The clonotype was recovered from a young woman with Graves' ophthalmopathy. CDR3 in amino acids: CASSLAGRGGDEQYF. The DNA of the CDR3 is TGTGCCAGCAGCTTAGCGGGGAGAGGGGGGGACGAGCAGTACTTC.